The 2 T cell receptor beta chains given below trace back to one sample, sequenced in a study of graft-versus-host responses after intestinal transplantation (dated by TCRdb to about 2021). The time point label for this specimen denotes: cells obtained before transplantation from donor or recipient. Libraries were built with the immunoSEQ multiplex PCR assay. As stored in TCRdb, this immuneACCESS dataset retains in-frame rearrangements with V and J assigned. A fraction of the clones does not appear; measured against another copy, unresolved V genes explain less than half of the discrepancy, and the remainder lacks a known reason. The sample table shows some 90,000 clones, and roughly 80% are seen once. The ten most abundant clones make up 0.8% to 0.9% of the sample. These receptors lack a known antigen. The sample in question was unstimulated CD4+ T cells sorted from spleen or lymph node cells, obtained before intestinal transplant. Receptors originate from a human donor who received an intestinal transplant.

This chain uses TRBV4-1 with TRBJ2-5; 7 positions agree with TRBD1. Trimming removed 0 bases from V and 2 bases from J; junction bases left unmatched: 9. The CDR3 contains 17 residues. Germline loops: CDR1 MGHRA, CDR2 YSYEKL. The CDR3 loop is CASSQDFRTRGQETQYF. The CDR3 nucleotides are TGCGCCAGCAGCCAAGATTTTAGGACCAGGGGGCAAGAGACCCAGTACTTC.

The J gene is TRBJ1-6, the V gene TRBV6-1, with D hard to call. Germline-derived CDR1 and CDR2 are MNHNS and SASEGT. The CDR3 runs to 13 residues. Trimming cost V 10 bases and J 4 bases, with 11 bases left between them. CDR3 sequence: CATHVGYNSPLHF. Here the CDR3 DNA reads TGTGCCACCCACGTCGGGTATAATTCACCCCTCCACTTT.